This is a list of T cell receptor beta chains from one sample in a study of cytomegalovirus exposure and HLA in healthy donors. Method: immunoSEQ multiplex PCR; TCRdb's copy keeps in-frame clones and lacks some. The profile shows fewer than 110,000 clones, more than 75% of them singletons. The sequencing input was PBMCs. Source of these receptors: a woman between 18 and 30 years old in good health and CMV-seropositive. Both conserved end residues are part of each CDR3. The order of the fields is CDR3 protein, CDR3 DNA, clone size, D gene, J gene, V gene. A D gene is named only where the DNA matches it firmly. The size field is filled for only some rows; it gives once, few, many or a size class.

cdr3_aa: CASSVGGAGGEETQYF
cdr3_nt: TGTGCCAGCAGCGTAGGTGGAGCGGGGGGCGAGGAGACCCAGTACTTC
clone_size: -
d_call: TRBD2
j_call: TRBJ2-5
v_call: TRBV9

cdr3_aa: CASSRPPTVQDEQYF
cdr3_nt: TGTGCCAGCAGCCGACCCCCAACGGTCCAGGACGAGCAGTACTTC
clone_size: -
d_call: -
j_call: TRBJ2-7
v_call: TRBV28

cdr3_aa: CASSLRQGVHSNQPQHF
cdr3_nt: TGTGCCAGCAGTTTACGGCAGGGGGTCCATAGCAATCAGCCCCAGCATTTT
clone_size: -
d_call: TRBD1
j_call: TRBJ1-5
v_call: TRBV27

cdr3_aa: CAWGPLSGGYF
cdr3_nt: TGTGCCTGGGGACCTTTGAGCGGCGGGTACTTC
clone_size: -
d_call: -
j_call: TRBJ2-7
v_call: TRBV30

cdr3_aa: CAISHNSNQPQHF
cdr3_nt: TGTGCCATCAGCCACAATAGCAATCAGCCCCAGCATTTT
clone_size: -
d_call: -
j_call: TRBJ1-5
v_call: TRBV10-3

cdr3_aa: CASSREFTTGELFF
cdr3_nt: TGTGCCAGCAGCCGGGAGTTTACCACCGGGGAGCTGTTTTTT
clone_size: -
d_call: -
j_call: TRBJ2-2
v_call: TRBV5-4

cdr3_aa: CASSAWVSGGTEAFF
cdr3_nt: TGTGCCAGCAGCGCCTGGGTCTCAGGGGGCACTGAAGCTTTCTTT
clone_size: -
d_call: TRBD1
j_call: TRBJ1-1
v_call: TRBV5-8

cdr3_aa: CASSRAGARADTQYF
cdr3_nt: TGTGCCAGCAGTCGAGCGGGAGCCCGGGCAGATACGCAGTATTTT
clone_size: -
d_call: TRBD2
j_call: TRBJ2-3
v_call: TRBV6-4

cdr3_aa: CASSELAGTRVGDTQYF
cdr3_nt: TGTGCCAGCAGTGAATTAGCCGGGACTAGGGTTGGTGATACGCAGTATTTT
clone_size: -
d_call: TRBD2
j_call: TRBJ2-3
v_call: TRBV6-1

cdr3_aa: CASSLDPLARISQETQYF
cdr3_nt: TGTGCCAGCAGCTTAGATCCCCTTGCGCGGATTAGCCAAGAGACCCAGTACTTC
clone_size: -
d_call: -
j_call: TRBJ2-5
v_call: TRBV7-9

cdr3_aa: CASSTGVDEQYF
cdr3_nt: TGTGCCAGTAGTACCGGGGTTGACGAGCAGTACTTC
clone_size: many
d_call: -
j_call: TRBJ2-7
v_call: TRBV19

cdr3_aa: CASSKTGQQETQYF
cdr3_nt: TGTGCCAGCAGCAAGACAGGGCAGCAAGAGACCCAGTACTTC
clone_size: -
d_call: TRBD1
j_call: TRBJ2-5
v_call: TRBV7-8

cdr3_aa: CASSPVRGPGELFF
cdr3_nt: TGTGCCAGCAGCCCTGTCCGTGGCCCCGGGGAGCTGTTTTTT
clone_size: -
d_call: -
j_call: TRBJ2-2
v_call: TRBV7-6

cdr3_aa: CATSRGGLSTDTQYF
cdr3_nt: TGTGCCACCAGCAGGGGAGGCCTAAGCACAGATACGCAGTATTTT
clone_size: -
d_call: -
j_call: TRBJ2-3
v_call: TRBV15

cdr3_aa: CASSQVPRGSQPGQPQHF
cdr3_nt: TGCGCCAGCAGCCAAGTCCCAAGGGGGAGTCAGCCCGGTCAGCCCCAGCATTTT
clone_size: -
d_call: -
j_call: TRBJ1-5
v_call: TRBV4-1